These 25 T cell receptor beta chains originate from one sample sequenced in a study of multiple sclerosis patients with progressive multifocal leukoencephalopathy. The table came from immunoSEQ multiplex PCR; TCRdb's copy has only in-frame clones and leaves some out. The sample holds approximately 35,000 clones, about 90% seen once. Time point denoted: time of PML onset. Sequences were derived from PBMCs, sampled from a patient treated with natalizumab. These receptors all stem from a human donor with progressive multifocal leukoencephalopathy.

The chain is built from TRBV28 and TRBJ1-5; a possible D gene is TRBD1 (6 bases). There are 15 residues in the CDR3. The germline CDR1 and CDR2 sequences are MDHEN and SYDVKM. Trimming took off 6 bases at V and 0 bases at J, with 12 bases between the two ends. The CDR3 DNA sequence: TGTGCCAGCAGCTCCGGACAGTATAGCAATCAGCCCCAGCATTTT. Translated: CASSSGQYSNQPQHF.

This clone has a single count. The genes are TRBV7-2 and TRBJ1-1; D might be TRBD1 (6 bases). Germline-derived CDR1 and CDR2 are SGHTA and FQGNSA. V lost 4 bases, J lost 5 bases, and 14 bases lay in between. The CDR3 sequence is 14 residues long. The CDR3 is CASSSNRVGTEAFF. The CDR3 DNA reads TGTGCCAGCAGCTCAAACAGGGTTGGGACTGAAGCTTTCTTT.

This chain uses TRBV9 with TRBJ2-1, with 7 bases fitting TRBD2. Germline assignment: CDR1 SGDLS and CDR2 YYNGEE. V shed 0 bases, J shed 6 bases, and the junction held 6 bases outside the gene matches. The CDR3 is 15 residues long. Here the CDR3 reads CASSVDGRAPNEQFF. DNA for the CDR3: TGTGCCAGCAGCGTAGATGGGAGGGCCCCCAATGAGCAGTTCTTC.

The chain combines TRBV7-9 with TRBJ1-1; D call uncertain. The CDR3 has 14 residues. The germline CDR1 and CDR2 sequences are SEHNR and FQNEAQ (reference sequence). V lost 1 base and J 1 base, leaving 7 bases between the germline ends. The CDR3 DNA sequence: TGTGCCAGCAGCTTAGTGGCAGGGAACACTGAAGCTTTCTTT. This translates into CASSLVAGNTEAFF.

The chain is built from TRBV9 and TRBJ1-6; no definite D call. The germline V and J ends were trimmed by 3 bases and 5 bases, with 6 bases remaining between them. Germline loops: CDR1 SGDLS, CDR2 YYNGEE. The CDR3 runs 13 residues. In DNA, the CDR3 is TGTGCCAGCAGCGATGGCGATAATTCACCCCTCCACTTT. Translating it yields CASSDGDNSPLHF.

The chain is built from TRBV9 and TRBJ1-4, with unresolved D. Trimming removed 0 bases from V and 8 bases from J, with 8 bases in between. This CDR3 spans 13 amino acids. The germline V gene has CDR1 SGDLS and CDR2 YYNGEE. CDR3 sequence reads: CASSVAVGEKLFF. For the CDR3, the DNA is TGTGCCAGCAGCGTAGCCGTGGGGGAAAAACTGTTTTTT.

The chain uses TRBV10-3 and TRBJ2-6; no definite D call. V was shortened by 7 bases and J by 4 bases, with 5 bases between the two germline ends. The germline CDR1 and CDR2 sequences are ENHRY and SYGVKD. The CDR3 has 12 residues. This CDR3 is CAITEGANVLTF. In DNA, the CDR3 is TGTGCCATCACGGAAGGGGCCAACGTCCTGACTTTC.

V gene TRBV5-4 combines with J gene TRBJ1-3; unclear D gene. The CDR3 contains 13 residues. V was clipped by 2 bases and J by 7 bases, with 10 bases between them. Germline CDR1 reads SGHNT; CDR2 reads YYREEE (reference sequence). CDR3: CASSLPLSNTIYF. In DNA, the CDR3 is TGTGCCAGCAGCTTACCCCTGAGTAACACCATATATTTT. Variable domain in full (rest from reference TRBV5-4 and TRBJ1-3): ETGVTQSPTHLIKTRGQQVTLRCSSQSGHNTVSWYQQALGQGPQFIFQYYREEENGRGNFPPRFSGLQFPNYSSELNVNALELDDSALYLCASSLPLSNTIYFGEGSWLTVV.

This clone has a handful of counts. The gene calls are TRBV4-2 and TRBJ2-7, with a tentative D call TRBD2 (5 bases). CDR1 is LGHNA, CDR2 YNFKEQ, per germline. Trimming removed 4 bases at V and 5 bases at J, with 18 bases between. The CDR3 consists of 15 residues. CDR3 sequence reads: CASSPRGAETHEQYF. The CDR3 nucleotides are TGTGCCAGCAGCCCCCGGGGAGCGGAGACCCACGAGCAGTACTTC.

The table lists this clone with a few counts. The chain recombines TRBV2 with TRBJ1-3, with D possibly being TRBD1 (5 bases). The V end lost 2 bases, the J end lost 2 bases, and 10 bases lay between the germline ends. The CDR3 spans 15 residues. CDR1 and CDR2 (germline): SNHLY, FYNNEI. The CDR3 DNA reads TGTGCCAGCAGTGAAATGGGACGGCCTGGAAACACCATATATTTT. Translating gives CASSEMGRPGNTIYF.

This chain connects TRBV9 to TRBJ2-3; D gene unclear. Germline V gene sequence: CDR1 SGDLS, CDR2 YYNGEE. V was pared by 1 base and J by 3 bases, with 3 bases between. The CDR3 sequence is 12 residues long. This CDR3 is CASSVMTDTQYF. The CDR3 DNA reads as TGTGCCAGCAGCGTAATGACAGATACGCAGTATTTT.

There are a few counts of this clone. At the DNA level, this CDR3 is encoded by other sequences in the same sample as well. V and J are TRBV28 and TRBJ1-2; D is unresolved. The germline V gene has CDR1 MDHEN and CDR2 SYDVKM. The V and J ends lost 2 bases and 2 bases respectively, with 15 bases between them. This CDR3 contains 16 residues. As DNA, the CDR3 is TGTGCCAGCAGTTTAATTAAGGAGGCCCTAAACTATGGCTACACCTTC. Amino acid sequence: CASSLIKEALNYGYTF.

This chain joins TRBV28 and TRBJ1-2; 8 bases align to TRBD1. Germline loops: CDR1 MDHEN, CDR2 SYDVKM. The V and J ends lost 6 bases and 3 bases, in that order; junction bases with no gene match: 6. The CDR3 contains 14 residues. CDR3 in amino acids: CASRPTGVDYGYTF. The CDR3, as DNA: TGTGCCAGCAGACCGACAGGGGTAGACTATGGCTACACCTTC.

The genes are TRBV4-3 and TRBJ2-1; TRBD2 matches at 11 bases. This CDR3 has 16 residues. Germline values: CDR1 LGHNA, CDR2 YSLEER. V dropped 1 base and J dropped 12; count of bases not matched to a gene: 11. CDR3 DNA: TGCGCCAGCAGCCAAGGCCCCGGGACTAGCGGTGGCGGGCAGTTCTTC. Its protein product is CASSQGPGTSGGGQFF.

This chain connects TRBV2 to TRBJ2-2; TRBD1 or TRBD2 may be the D gene (7 bases each). The CDR3 covers 15 residues. The germline V gene encodes CDR1 SNHLY and CDR2 FYNNEI. V was clipped by 8 bases and J by 5 bases, with 18 bases between them. CDR3 in amino acids: CASQGVAGATGELFF. DNA for the CDR3: TGTGCCAGCCAGGGGGTCGCGGGGGCAACCGGGGAGCTGTTTTTT.

The V and J genes are TRBV14 and TRBJ2-5; TRBD1 is a possible D gene (7 bases). Near its end, the DNA agrees better with TRBJ2-7, so the J call may be wrong. The CDR3 runs 18 residues. CDR1 is SGHDN and CDR2 is FVKESK in the germline V gene. CDR3 residues: CASSHRWGGQANSYEQYF. CDR3 sequence (DNA): TGTGCCAGCAGCCATAGATGGGGAGGACAGGCAAACTCCTACGAGCAGTACTTC.

CDR3 nucleotide sequence: TGTGCCAGCAGCAAAATTGAATTATTCGGGGGAAGGTACAATGAGCAGTTCTTC. It encodes CASSKIELFGGRYNEQFF. The V call is TRBV21-1, the J call TRBJ2-1; the table calls TRBD2, which could not be checked here. TRBV21-1 represents a pseudogene. The CDR3 has 18 residues.

The gene calls are TRBV19 and TRBJ2-5; possibly TRBD1 or TRBD2 for D (5 bases each). The germline gives CDR1 LNHDA, CDR2 SQIVND (reference sequence). This CDR3 spans 13 amino acids. V shed 4 bases and J shed 11 bases, with 17 bases lying between them. The CDR3 region has the DNA TGTGCCAGTAGTAGGGAGATCTTGGGGGAGCAGTACTTC. Amino acids: CASSREILGEQYF.

The chain is built from TRBV9 and TRBJ2-7; the D is unclear. Germline V lookup: CDR1 SGDLS, CDR2 YYNGEE. The CDR3 consists of 13 residues. V was pared by 5 bases and J by 2 bases, with 11 bases between. The CDR3 loop is CASRPRKTYEQYF. CDR3 sequence (DNA): TGTGCCAGCAGGCCACGGAAAACCTACGAGCAGTACTTC.

The chain employs TRBV6-5 and TRBJ2-7; TRBD1 aligns across 9 bases. The CDR3 consists of 13 residues. Losses at the gene ends were 4 bases for V and 6 bases for J; bases not matched to a gene: 4. CDR1 MNHEY and CDR2 SVGAGI come from the germline V gene. The DNA of the CDR3 is TGTGCCAGCAGTTCCCAACAGGGGGCCGAGCAGTACTTC. Its protein product is CASSSQQGAEQYF.

This chain joins TRBV28 and TRBJ1-1; D is unresolved. V lost 6 bases to trimming and J lost 8 bases, with 13 bases between them. Germline CDR1 MDHEN, CDR2 SYDVKM. The CDR3 loop spans 12 amino acids. As DNA, the CDR3 is TGTGCCAGCAGATCAATACAGAACGAAGCTTTCTTT. As protein: CASRSIQNEAFF.

V and J are TRBV14 and TRBJ2-7, with D maybe TRBD1 (6 bases). The CDR3 extends over 14 amino acids. The V gene lost 5 bases and the J gene lost 6 bases, with 17 bases spanning the gap. Looked up from germline, CDR1 is SGHDN and CDR2 is FVKESK. DNA of the CDR3: TGTGCCAGCAGCAAGAACAGGGTCGGTTTCGAGCAGTACTTC. The encoded protein is CASSKNRVGFEQYF.

This clone occurred a few times. The DNA for the CDR3 is TGTGCCAGCAGCTTATCCGGACTAGCGGGAGACGAGCAGTACTTC. The encoded protein is CASSLSGLAGDEQYF. V usage is TRBV7-2 and J usage is TRBJ2-7; 13 bases match TRBD2. CDR3 length equals 15 residues. J gave up 5 bases and V 2 bases, and 3 bases lay outside the gene matches. Germline values: CDR1 SGHTA, CDR2 FQGNSA.

The count of this clone is one. This chain uses TRBV2 with TRBJ2-1; 7 positions match TRBD2. This CDR3 spans 14 amino acids. The germline CDR1 and CDR2 sequences are SNHLY and FYNNEI. The junction had 6 bases not matched to a gene; V was cut back by 3 bases and J by 7 bases. The CDR3 region is CASSEGGPFNEQFF. DNA of the CDR3: TGTGCCAGCAGTGAGGGAGGGCCCTTTAATGAGCAGTTCTTC.

The V gene is TRBV11-2, the J gene TRBJ2-2; TRBD2 is a possible D gene (5 bases). Trimming pared 3 bases from V and 4 bases from J, leaving 18 bases between. The CDR3 extends over 17 amino acids. CDR1 is SGHAT and CDR2 is FQNNGV in the germline V gene. DNA for the CDR3: TGTGCCAGCAGCTTTTCCTTGGTGGGAGTTTTCACCGGGGAGCTGTTTTTT. Amino acid sequence: CASSFSLVGVFTGELFF.